This T cell receptor beta chain was retrieved from a study of cytomegalovirus exposure and HLA in healthy donors. Study as a whole: Earlier, 100 million to 130 million unique TCR beta sequences were recovered from approximately 200 million T cells by an analysis.

Germline V gene sequence: CDR1 KGHSH, CDR2 LQKENI. This CDR3 contains 15 residues. Trimming stripped 6 bases from V and 1 base from J, with 15 bases between. Use of 60 Vbeta and 13 Jbeta primers characterized the PCR. The method was immunoSEQ multiplex PCR; TCRdb's version includes in-frame clones alone and lacks a portion of them. Here the sample spans roughly 130,000 clones, around four fifths being singletons. Sequencing used PBMCs. The chain couples TRBV18 to TRBJ1-1; D perhaps matches TRBD1 (5 bases). The sequence derives from a boy between 10 and 17 years old in good health and CMV-seronegative. In DNA form, the CDR3 reads TGTGCCAGCTCCCTCCAGCAGGGAGGGAACACTGAAGCTTTCTTT. The encoded protein is CASSLQQGGNTEAFF.